These 27 T cell receptor beta chains originate from one sample sequenced in a study of cytomegalovirus exposure and HLA in healthy donors. PCR was performed using 60 Vbeta and 13 Jbeta primers. TCRdb's table, derived via immunoSEQ multiplex PCR, lists solely in-frame clones and lacks some. The sample records roughly 170,000 clones, approximately 80% being singletons. The sequenced sample was PBMCs. Receptors were obtained from a woman between 50 and 59 years old in good health and CMV-seropositive.

J is TRBJ2-7 and V is TRBV7-2; D is perhaps TRBD2 (6 bases). The CDR3 loop spans 14 amino acids. Trimming took 5 bases from V and 3 from J, leaving 14 bases between them. Per the germline V gene, CDR1 is SGHTA and CDR2 is FQGNSA. CDR3 nucleotide sequence: TGTGCCAGCAGCCCCCCGCGGGATGTCTACGAGCAGTACTTC. It codes for CASSPPRDVYEQYF. The full variable domain, rest sourced from reference TRBV7-2 and TRBJ2-7, is GAGVSQSPSNKVTEKGKDVELRCDPISGHTALYWYRQSLGQGLEFLIYFQGNSAPDKSGLPSDRFSAERTGGSVSTLTIQRTQQEDSAVYLCASSPPRDVYEQYFGPGTRLTVT.

This clone was picked up one time. This chain connects TRBV7-2 to TRBJ1-5; the D gene is possibly TRBD1 (5 bases). Trimming took 6 bases from V and 9 from J, leaving 15 bases between them. The length of the CDR3 is 13 residues. Germline CDR1 SGHTA, CDR2 FQGNSA. CDR3 DNA: TGTGCCAGCAGGCCTCAGGGTTATGGGCCCCAGCATTTT. As protein: CASRPQGYGPQHF.

In its sample, this clone was seen a few times. V and J are TRBV6-5 and TRBJ1-2; D possibly corresponds to TRBD1 (5 bases). CDR1 and CDR2 (germline): MNHEY, SVGAGI. V was pared by 8 bases and J by 4 bases, with 17 bases between. This CDR3 spans 14 amino acids. Here the CDR3 DNA reads TGTGCCAGCGGGGTTCGGAGGGGACGCTATGGCTACACCTTC. Protein product: CASGVRRGRYGYTF.

The rearrangement joins TRBV29-1 to TRBJ2-1, with D uncertain. Germline V gene lookup returns CDR1 SQVTM and CDR2 ANQGSEA. The CDR3 has 11 residues. Trimming removed 5 bases at V and 8 bases at J, with 10 bases between. The CDR3 DNA is TGCAGCGTTCTTAGTGTCCATGAGCAGTTCTTC. Residues: CSVLSVHEQFF.

This clone was seen a handful of times. The chain uses TRBV6-1 and TRBJ1-1; the D gene is possibly TRBD1 (6 bases). The V gene's germline CDR1 is MNHNS and CDR2 SASEGT. The germline V and J ends were trimmed by 6 bases and 0 bases, with 14 bases remaining between them. The length of the CDR3 is 15 residues. The CDR3, as DNA: TGTGCCAGCAGGTTCACAGGGAATATGAACACTGAAGCTTTCTTT. Protein sequence: CASRFTGNMNTEAFF.

The chain has TRBV10-3 and TRBJ1-3; TRBD1 agrees at 8 bases. The junction had 3 bases not matched to a gene; V was cut back by 6 bases and J by 8 bases. Germline CDR1 is ENHRY and CDR2 is SYGVKD. CDR3 length: 12 amino acids. For the CDR3, the DNA is TGTGCCATCAGGGGACAGGTAGACACCATATATTTT. This codes for CAIRGQVDTIYF.

The genes are TRBV5-5 and TRBJ2-7; 7 bases line up with TRBD2. Unmatched junction bases numbered 10, after V lost 1 base and J lost 3 bases. This CDR3 comprises 16 residues. Per the germline V gene, CDR1 is SGHKS and CDR2 is YYEKEE (reference sequence). CDR3 nucleotides: TGTGCCAGCAGCTTGTGGGGAGGGGTCCAGGGCTACGAGCAGTACTTC. Its protein is CASSLWGGVQGYEQYF.

V usage is TRBV4-1 and J usage is TRBJ1-1, with 8 bases lining up with TRBD1. V dropped 6 bases and J dropped 1; count of bases not matched to a gene: 13. Germline V gives CDR1 MGHRA, CDR2 YSYEKL. This CDR3 contains 17 residues. The CDR3 sequence: CASRLMGTGGENTEAFF. The CDR3, as DNA: TGCGCCAGCAGACTTATGGGAACAGGGGGGGAGAACACTGAAGCTTTCTTT.

The rearrangement uses TRBV5-1 and TRBJ1-1, with 7 bases that match TRBD1. The CDR3 runs to 16 residues. V shed 0 bases and J 4 bases; nucleotides not matched to a gene: 9. Germline lookup yields CDR1 SGHRS and CDR2 YFSETQ. CDR3 amino acids: CASSLGRGPTGTEAFF. CDR3 sequence (DNA): TGCGCCAGCAGCTTGGGTAGGGGGCCTACTGGCACTGAAGCTTTCTTT. Combining the CDR3 with reference TRBV5-1 and TRBJ1-1 gives the whole variable domain KAGVTQTPRYLIKTRGQQVTLSCSPISGHRSVSWYQQTPGQGLQFLFEYFSETQRNKGNFPGRFSGRQFSNSRSEMNVSTLELGDSALYLCASSLGRGPTGTEAFFGQGTRLTVV.

V and J are TRBV2 and TRBJ2-7; TRBD2 matches at 7 bases. The CDR3 has 15 residues. Trimming took 1 base from V and 6 from J; bases not matched to a gene: 9. Looked up from germline, CDR1 is SNHLY and CDR2 is FYNNEI. The DNA for the CDR3 is TGTGCCAGCAGTGAAGGGCTAGCGGTATCGGGCGAGCAGTACTTC. It translates to CASSEGLAVSGEQYF.

The genes are TRBV6-1 and TRBJ2-7; 7 positions match TRBD2. V was pared by 4 bases and J by 7 bases, with 7 bases of the junction left unmatched. There are 13 residues in the CDR3. Germline assignment: CDR1 MNHNS and CDR2 SASEGT. The CDR3 DNA is TGTGCCAGCAGTGGCGTCGGAGCGGGGGAGCAGTACTTC. As protein: CASSGVGAGEQYF.

V usage is TRBV19 and J usage is TRBJ1-6, with 8 bases aligning to TRBD1. The V segment lost 0 bases and the J segment 9 bases; nucleotides outside the gene matches: 4. CDR1 LNHDA and CDR2 SQIVND come from the germline V gene (reference sequence). The CDR3 runs to 15 residues. The CDR3 DNA sequence: TGTGCCAGTAGTATAGATTGGACAGGGCGTTCACCCCTCCACTTT. Its protein product is CASSIDWTGRSPLHF.

The chain has TRBV27 and TRBJ1-1; 8 bases are shared with TRBD1. V dropped 6 bases and J dropped 0; count of bases not matched to a gene: 9. This CDR3 has 16 amino acids. The germline CDR1 and CDR2 sequences are MNHEY and SMNVEV (reference sequence). The CDR3 loop reads CASRPDPGQVNTEAFF. As DNA, the CDR3 is TGTGCCAGCAGACCTGATCCGGGACAGGTGAACACTGAAGCTTTCTTT.

This rearrangement joins TRBV11-2 to TRBJ2-5; 8 nucleotides align to TRBD2. The germline V gene has CDR1 SGHAT and CDR2 FQNNGV. Trimming at V came to 3 bases and at J to 2 bases, leaving 11 bases not matched to a gene. The CDR3 has 17 residues. The CDR3 region is CASSFRSGVASQETQYF. The CDR3 nucleotides are TGTGCCAGCAGCTTTCGTAGCGGGGTGGCGTCACAAGAGACCCAGTACTTC.

V usage is TRBV4-1 and J usage is TRBJ2-3, with D unclear. Germline V gives CDR1 MGHRA, CDR2 YSYEKL. V was pared by 4 bases and J by 6 bases, with 8 bases between. CDR3 length: 12 amino acids. The CDR3 loop reads CASSRGFDTQYF. The CDR3 DNA reads TGCGCCAGCAGCCGCGGTTTCGATACGCAGTATTTT.

This chain joins TRBV11-2 and TRBJ1-1; no reliable D call. This CDR3 has 13 amino acids. CDR1 is SGHAT and CDR2 is FQNNGV in the germline V gene. V shed 5 bases and J shed 2 bases, with 9 bases lying between them. The CDR3 loop is CASSIDLNTEAFF. CDR3 DNA sequence: TGTGCCAGCAGCATCGACTTAAACACTGAAGCTTTCTTT.

The chain couples TRBV19 to TRBJ2-3; TRBD2 aligns across 9 bases. V lost 6 bases, J lost 9 bases, and 13 bases stayed unmatched. The CDR3 contains 15 residues. Germline V gene lookup returns CDR1 LNHDA and CDR2 SQIVND (reference sequence). For the CDR3, the DNA is TGTGCCAGTAGCTGGGGGGCGGGAGGGCACGGAACGCAGTATTTT. The encoded protein is CASSWGAGGHGTQYF. The variable domain in full, with the rest retrieved from reference TRBV19 and TRBJ2-3, is DGGITQSPKYLFRKEGQNVTLSCEQNLNHDAMYWYRQDPGQGLRLIYYSQIVNDFQKGDIAEGYSVSREKKESFPLTVTSAQKNPTAFYLCASSWGAGGHGTQYFGPGTRLTVL.

The rearrangement joins TRBV19 to TRBJ2-3; 7 nucleotides agree with TRBD1. Germline V gene data show CDR1 as LNHDA and CDR2 as SQIVND (reference sequence). The CDR3 extends over 16 amino acids. Unmatched junction bases numbered 10, after V lost 5 bases and J lost 2 bases. The CDR3 bases are TGTGCCAGTAGTCCTGACGGGACAGTGGACACAGATACGCAGTATTTT. This sequence encodes CASSPDGTVDTDTQYF.

The chain uses TRBV18 and TRBJ1-1, with D uncertain. This CDR3 contains 13 residues. In germline, CDR1 is KGHSH, CDR2 LQKENI. The V end was cut by 3 bases, the J end by 5 bases, with 10 bases between. The CDR3 DNA is TGTGCCAGCTCACCTAGGAGGGAGACTGAAGCTTTCTTT. Translating gives CASSPRRETEAFF.

The V call is TRBV6-5, the J call TRBJ1-6; no clear D. This CDR3 has 15 amino acids. Trimming left V 0 bases short and J 6 bases short, with 9 bases between. The V gene's germline CDR1 is MNHEY and CDR2 SVGAGI. The CDR3, as DNA: TGTGCCAGCAGTTACTCAACGAACAGTAATTCACCCCTCCACTTT. It is translated as CASSYSTNSNSPLHF.

This chain joins TRBV5-4 and TRBJ2-1, with 7 bases matching TRBD2. The germline CDR1 and CDR2 sequences are SGHNT and YYREEE (reference sequence). V lost 0 bases to trimming and J lost 2 bases; unmatched junction nucleotides: 5. The CDR3 has 16 amino acids. The CDR3 bases are TGTGCCAGCAGCTTGGGGCGCGGGAGCCCCTACAATGAGCAGTTCTTC. Translation gives CASSLGRGSPYNEQFF.

This chain links TRBV29-1 with TRBJ2-2, with TRBD2 as a possible D gene (6 bases). Between the trimmed V and J ends, which lost 3 bases and 6 bases, there was a span of 11 bases. There are 13 residues in the CDR3. Germline CDR1 reads SQVTM; CDR2 reads ANQGSEA. The CDR3 DNA reads as TGCAGCGTTGACCTGACGGGGGCCGGGGAGCTGTTTTTT. Translating gives CSVDLTGAGELFF.

The rearrangement uses TRBV7-9 and TRBJ2-3; unclear D gene. The CDR3 runs 15 residues. The V end was cut by 6 bases, the J end by 0 bases, with 13 bases between. CDR1 is SEHNR, CDR2 FQNEAQ, per germline (reference sequence). Written as DNA, the CDR3 is TGTGCCAGCAGACGCCCAGAGGCCAGCACAGATACGCAGTATTTT. Protein product: CASRRPEASTDTQYF.

V usage is TRBV9 and J usage is TRBJ1-3; 7 bases map to TRBD1. This CDR3 region has 16 residues. Germline CDR1 is SGDLS and CDR2 is YYNGEE. The trim removed 3 bases at V and 0 bases at J, leaving 6 bases unmatched. CDR3 coding DNA: TGTGCCAGCAGCGGAACTACAGGGGACTCTGGAAACACCATATATTTT. Its translation: CASSGTTGDSGNTIYF.

The rearrangement joins TRBV18 to TRBJ2-1, with D unclear. V lost 6 bases and J 5 bases, leaving 8 bases between the germline ends. Germline CDR1 is KGHSH and CDR2 is LQKENI. CDR3 length: 12 residues. The CDR3 spells CASSPVDNEQFF. The CDR3 DNA is TGTGCCAGCTCCCCAGTAGACAATGAGCAGTTCTTC.

V and J are TRBV29-1 and TRBJ2-7, with 10 bases identical to TRBD1. This CDR3 spans 13 amino acids. Trimming cost V 5 bases and J 7 bases; bases outside gene matches: 8. Germline assignment: CDR1 SQVTM and CDR2 ANQGSEA. CDR3 region: CSVKTGGGGEQYF. The CDR3 region has the DNA TGCAGCGTTAAGACAGGGGGCGGCGGGGAGCAGTACTTC.

V is TRBV7-2 and J is TRBJ2-7; 7 positions match TRBD1. The CDR3 contains 15 residues. V dropped 2 bases and J dropped 3; count of bases not matched to a gene: 7. Germline CDR1 SGHTA, CDR2 FQGNSA. The CDR3 spells CASSLMAGTDYEQYF. The CDR3 DNA reads as TGTGCCAGCAGCTTAATGGCCGGGACAGACTACGAGCAGTACTTC.